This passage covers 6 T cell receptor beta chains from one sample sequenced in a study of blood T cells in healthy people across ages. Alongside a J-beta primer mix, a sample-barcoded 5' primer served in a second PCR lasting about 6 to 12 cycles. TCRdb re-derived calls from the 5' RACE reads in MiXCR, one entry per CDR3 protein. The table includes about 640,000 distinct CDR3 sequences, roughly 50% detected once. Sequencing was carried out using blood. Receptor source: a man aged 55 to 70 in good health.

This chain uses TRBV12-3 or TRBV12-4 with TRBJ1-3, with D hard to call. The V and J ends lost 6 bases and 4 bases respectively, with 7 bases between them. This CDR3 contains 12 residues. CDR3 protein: CASREIGNTIYF. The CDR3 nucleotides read TGTGCCAGCAGAGAAATAGGAAACACCATATATTTT.

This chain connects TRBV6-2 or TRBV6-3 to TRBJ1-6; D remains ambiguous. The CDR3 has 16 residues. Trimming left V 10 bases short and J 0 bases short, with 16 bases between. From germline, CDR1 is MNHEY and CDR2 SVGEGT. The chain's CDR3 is CATLGRSLSYNSPLHF. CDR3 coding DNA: TGTGCCACCCTGGGGAGAAGCCTCTCCTATAATTCACCCCTCCACTTT.

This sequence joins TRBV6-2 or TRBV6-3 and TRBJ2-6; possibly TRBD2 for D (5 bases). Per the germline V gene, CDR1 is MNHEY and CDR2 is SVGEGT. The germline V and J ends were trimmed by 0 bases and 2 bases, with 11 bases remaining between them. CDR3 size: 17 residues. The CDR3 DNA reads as TGTGCCAGCAGTTACTCGTGGGTGGAGGCTGGGGCCAACGTCCTGACTTTC. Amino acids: CASSYSWVEAGANVLTF.

CDR3 nucleotides: TGCAGTGCAGGAGCGGTAGATACGCAGTATTTT. Residues: CSAGAVDTQYF. The genes are TRBV20-1 and TRBJ2-3; TRBD2 might be the D (5 bases). V was trimmed by 6 bases and J by 5 bases, leaving 9 bases between them. Germline CDR1 DFQATT, CDR2 SNEGSKA (reference sequence). The length of the CDR3 is 11 residues.

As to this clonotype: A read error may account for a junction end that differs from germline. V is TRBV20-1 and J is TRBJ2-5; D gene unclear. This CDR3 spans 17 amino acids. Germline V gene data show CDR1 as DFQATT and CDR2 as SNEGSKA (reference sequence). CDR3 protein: CSARSPWVASSPETRYF. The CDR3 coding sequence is TGCAGTGCTAGAAGCCCCTGGGTCGCCTCTTCCCCAGAGACCCGGTACTTC.

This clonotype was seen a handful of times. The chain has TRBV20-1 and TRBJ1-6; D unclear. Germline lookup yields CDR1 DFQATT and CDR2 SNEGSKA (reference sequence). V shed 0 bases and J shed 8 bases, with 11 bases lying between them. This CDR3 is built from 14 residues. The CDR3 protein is CSAREPGLYSPLHF. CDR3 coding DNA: TGCAGTGCTAGAGAGCCTGGCCTTTATTCACCCCTCCACTTT.